This TCR beta chain was recorded in a study of T cell responses to AZD1222 COVID-19 vaccine. Points from the study as a whole: White British people made up most donors, females outnumbered males, and clonal diversity was possibly underestimated.

Clones were sequenced by immunoSEQ multiplex PCR, and TCRdb holds only the in-frame ones, with some missing. The table records 72,000 or so clones, roughly nine tenths of them present only once. In the case of this clone: As yet, its antigen is unknown.

The sequenced sample was peripheral blood, obtained on day 0 of AZD1222 vaccination. The receptor comes from an adult in good health.

The CDR3 DNA reads TGTGCCAGCAGTTACGAGACAGGCGGGGCTGACACTGAAGCTTTCTTT. Translated, it gives CASSYETGGADTEAFF. V usage is TRBV6-2 or TRBV6-3 and J usage is TRBJ1-1, with TRBD1 as a possible D gene (6 bases). The V end lost 2 bases, the J end lost 3 bases, and 16 bases lay between the germline ends. Looked up from germline, CDR1 is MNHEY and CDR2 is SVGEGT. This CDR3 has 16 residues.